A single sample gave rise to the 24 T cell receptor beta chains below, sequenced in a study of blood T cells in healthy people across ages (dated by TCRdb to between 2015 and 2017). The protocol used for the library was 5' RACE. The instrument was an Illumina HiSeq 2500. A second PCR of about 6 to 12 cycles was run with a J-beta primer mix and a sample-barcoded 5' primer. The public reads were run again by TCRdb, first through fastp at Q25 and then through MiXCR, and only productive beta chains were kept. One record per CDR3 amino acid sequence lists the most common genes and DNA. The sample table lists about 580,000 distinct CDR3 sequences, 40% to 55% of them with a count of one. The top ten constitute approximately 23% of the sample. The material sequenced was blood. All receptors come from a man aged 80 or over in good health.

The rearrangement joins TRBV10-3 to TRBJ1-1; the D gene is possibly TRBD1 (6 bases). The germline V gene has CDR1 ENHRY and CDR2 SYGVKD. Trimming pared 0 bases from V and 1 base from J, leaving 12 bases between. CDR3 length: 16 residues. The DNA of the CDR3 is TGTGCCATCAGTGAGTCCCAACAGGGTCGGAACACTGAAGCTTTCTTT. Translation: CAISESQQGRNTEAFF.

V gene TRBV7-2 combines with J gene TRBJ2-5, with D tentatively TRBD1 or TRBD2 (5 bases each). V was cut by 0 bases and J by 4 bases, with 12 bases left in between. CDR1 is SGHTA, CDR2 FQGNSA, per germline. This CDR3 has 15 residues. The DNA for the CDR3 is TGTGCCAGCAGCTTAGCGTCAGGTGGGGGAGAGACCCAGTACTTC. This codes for CASSLASGGGETQYF.

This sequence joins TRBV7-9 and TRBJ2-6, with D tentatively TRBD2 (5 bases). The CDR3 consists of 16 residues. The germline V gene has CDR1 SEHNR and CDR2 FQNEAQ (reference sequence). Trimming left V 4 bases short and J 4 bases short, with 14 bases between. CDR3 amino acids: CASSSGRRPGANVLTF. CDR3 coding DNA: TGTGCCAGCAGCTCGGGGAGACGGCCAGGGGCCAACGTCCTGACTTTC.

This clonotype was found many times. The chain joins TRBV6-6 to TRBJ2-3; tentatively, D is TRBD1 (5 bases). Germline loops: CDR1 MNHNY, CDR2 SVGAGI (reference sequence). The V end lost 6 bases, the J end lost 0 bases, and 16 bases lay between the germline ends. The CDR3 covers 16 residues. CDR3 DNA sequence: TGTGCCAGCAGATCCCAACAGGTCAAGAGCACAGATACGCAGTATTTT. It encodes CASRSQQVKSTDTQYF.

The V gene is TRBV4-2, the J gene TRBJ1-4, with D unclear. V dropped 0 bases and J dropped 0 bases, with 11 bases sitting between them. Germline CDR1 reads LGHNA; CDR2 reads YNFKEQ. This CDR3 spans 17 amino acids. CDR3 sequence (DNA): TGTGCCAGCAGCCAAGATCGACGGAGTGCAACTAATGAAAAACTGTTTTTT. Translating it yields CASSQDRRSATNEKLFF.

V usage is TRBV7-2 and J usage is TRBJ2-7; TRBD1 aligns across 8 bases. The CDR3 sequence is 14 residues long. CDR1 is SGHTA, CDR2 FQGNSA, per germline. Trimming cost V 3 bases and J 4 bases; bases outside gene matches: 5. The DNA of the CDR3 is TGTGCCAGCAGCTTGGCGGACAGGGTGTACGAGCAGTACTTC. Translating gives CASSLADRVYEQYF.

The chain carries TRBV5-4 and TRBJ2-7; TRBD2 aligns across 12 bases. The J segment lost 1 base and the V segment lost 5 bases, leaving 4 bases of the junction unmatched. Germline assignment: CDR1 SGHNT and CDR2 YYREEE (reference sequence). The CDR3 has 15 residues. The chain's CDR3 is CASSNGLAGSYEQYF. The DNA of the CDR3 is TGTGCCAGCAGTAATGGACTAGCGGGATCCTACGAGCAGTACTTC. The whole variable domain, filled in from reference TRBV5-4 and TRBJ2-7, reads ETGVTQSPTHLIKTRGQQVTLRCSSQSGHNTVSWYQQALGQGPQFIFQYYREEENGRGNFPPRFSGLQFPNYSSELNVNALELDDSALYLCASSNGLAGSYEQYFGPGTRLTVT.

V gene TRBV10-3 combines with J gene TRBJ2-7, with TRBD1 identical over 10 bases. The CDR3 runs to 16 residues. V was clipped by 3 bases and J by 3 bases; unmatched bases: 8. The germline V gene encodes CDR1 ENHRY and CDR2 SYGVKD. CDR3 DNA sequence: TGTGCCATCAGTGATATGGGACAGGGGATCTTCTACGAGCAGTACTTC. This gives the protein CAISDMGQGIFYEQYF.

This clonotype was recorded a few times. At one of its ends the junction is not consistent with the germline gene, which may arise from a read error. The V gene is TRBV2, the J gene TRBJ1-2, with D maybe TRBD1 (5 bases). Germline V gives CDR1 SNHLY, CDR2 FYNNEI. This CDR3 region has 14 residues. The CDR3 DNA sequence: TGTGCCAGCAGAGAAGGCAGGGATTCGAGTGGCTACACCTTC. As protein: CASREGRDSSGYTF.

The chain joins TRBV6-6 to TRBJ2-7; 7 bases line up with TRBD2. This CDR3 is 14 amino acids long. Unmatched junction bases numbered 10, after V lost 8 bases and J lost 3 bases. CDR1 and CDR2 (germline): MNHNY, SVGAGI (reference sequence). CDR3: CASSWGGGRYEQYF. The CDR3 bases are TGTGCCAGCTCTTGGGGGGGGGGACGCTACGAGCAGTACTTC.

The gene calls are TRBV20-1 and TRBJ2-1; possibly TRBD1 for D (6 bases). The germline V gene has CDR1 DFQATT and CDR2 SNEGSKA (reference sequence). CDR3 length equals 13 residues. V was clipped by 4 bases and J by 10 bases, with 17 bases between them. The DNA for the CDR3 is TGCAGTGCTAAAACCAGGGGTTGGGGGGAGCAGTTCTTC. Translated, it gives CSAKTRGWGEQFF.

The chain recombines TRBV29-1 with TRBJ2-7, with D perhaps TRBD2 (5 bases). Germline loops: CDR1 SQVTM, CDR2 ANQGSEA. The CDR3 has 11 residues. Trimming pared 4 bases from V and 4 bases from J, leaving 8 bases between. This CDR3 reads CSVGSGYEQYF. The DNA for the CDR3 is TGCAGCGTTGGGTCGGGGTACGAGCAGTACTTC.

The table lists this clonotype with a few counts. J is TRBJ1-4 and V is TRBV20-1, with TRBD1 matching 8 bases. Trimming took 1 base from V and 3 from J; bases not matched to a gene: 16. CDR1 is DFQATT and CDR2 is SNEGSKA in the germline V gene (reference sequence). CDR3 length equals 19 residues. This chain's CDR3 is CSARGGGTGALTANEKLFF. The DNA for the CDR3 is TGCAGTGCTAGAGGGGGGGGGACAGGAGCCCTGACGGCTAATGAAAAACTGTTTTTT.

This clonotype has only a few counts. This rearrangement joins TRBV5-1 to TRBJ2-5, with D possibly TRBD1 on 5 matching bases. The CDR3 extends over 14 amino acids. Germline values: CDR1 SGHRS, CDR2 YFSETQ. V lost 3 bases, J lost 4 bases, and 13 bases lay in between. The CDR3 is CASSSAVGPETQYF. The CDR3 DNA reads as TGCGCCAGCAGCTCGGCAGTGGGGCCAGAGACCCAGTACTTC.

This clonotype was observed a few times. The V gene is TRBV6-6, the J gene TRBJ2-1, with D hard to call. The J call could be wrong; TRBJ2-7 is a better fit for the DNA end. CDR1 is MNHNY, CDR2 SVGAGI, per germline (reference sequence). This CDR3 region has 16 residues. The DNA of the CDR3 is TGTGCCAGCAGCTACACGGATGCCGACGGGTACAATGAGCAGTACTTC. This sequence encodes CASSYTDADGYNEQYF.

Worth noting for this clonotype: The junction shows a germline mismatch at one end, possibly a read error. CDR3 sequence (DNA): TGTGCCAGCAGTTTGGAATATTCACCCCTCCACTTT. This sequence encodes CASSLEYSPLHF. The chain links TRBV5-6 to TRBJ1-6; D remains unclear. Looked up from germline, CDR1 is SGHDT and CDR2 is YYEEEE. This CDR3 comprises 12 residues.

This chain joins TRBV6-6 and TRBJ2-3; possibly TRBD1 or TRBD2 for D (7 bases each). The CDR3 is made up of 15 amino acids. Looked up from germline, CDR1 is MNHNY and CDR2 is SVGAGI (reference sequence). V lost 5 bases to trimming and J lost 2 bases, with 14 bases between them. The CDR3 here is CASSQGGGSTDTQYF. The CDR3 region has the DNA TGTGCCAGCAGTCAGGGGGGGGGATCCACAGATACGCAGTATTTT.

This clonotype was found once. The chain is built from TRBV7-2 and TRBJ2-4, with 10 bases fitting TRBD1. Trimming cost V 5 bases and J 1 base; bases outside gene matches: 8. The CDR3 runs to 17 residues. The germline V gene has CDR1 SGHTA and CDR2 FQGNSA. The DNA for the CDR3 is TGTGCCAGCAGCCCGGGACAGGGGAGGGGCGCCAAAAACATTCAGTACTTC. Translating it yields CASSPGQGRGAKNIQYF.

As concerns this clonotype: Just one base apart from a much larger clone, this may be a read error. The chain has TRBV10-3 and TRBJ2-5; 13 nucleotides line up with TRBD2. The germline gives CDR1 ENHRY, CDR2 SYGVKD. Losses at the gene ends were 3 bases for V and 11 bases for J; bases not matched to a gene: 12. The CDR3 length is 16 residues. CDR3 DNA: TGTGCCATCAGTGACCCGACTAGCGGGAGGTCGAATGAGCAGTACTTC. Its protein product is CAISDPTSGRSNEQYF.

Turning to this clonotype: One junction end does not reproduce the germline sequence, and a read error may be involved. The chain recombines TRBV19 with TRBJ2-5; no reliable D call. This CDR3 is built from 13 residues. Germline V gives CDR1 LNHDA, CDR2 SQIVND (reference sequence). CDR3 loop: CACSIPARETQYF. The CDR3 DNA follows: TGTGCCTGTAGTATACCAGCTAGGGAGACCCAGTACTTC. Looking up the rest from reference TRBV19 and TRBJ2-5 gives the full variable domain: DGGITQSPKYLFRKEGQNVTLSCEQNLNHDAMYWYRQDPGQGLRLIYYSQIVNDFQKGDIAEGYSVSREKKESFPLTVTSAQKNPTAFYLCACSIPARETQYFGPGTRLLVL.

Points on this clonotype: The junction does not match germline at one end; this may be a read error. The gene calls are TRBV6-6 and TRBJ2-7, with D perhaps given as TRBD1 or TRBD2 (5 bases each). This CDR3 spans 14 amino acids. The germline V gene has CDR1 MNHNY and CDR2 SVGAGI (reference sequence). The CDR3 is CAGSPTQERGEQYF. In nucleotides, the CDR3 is TGTGCCGGCAGTCCCACCCAAGAGAGGGGTGAGCAGTACTTC.

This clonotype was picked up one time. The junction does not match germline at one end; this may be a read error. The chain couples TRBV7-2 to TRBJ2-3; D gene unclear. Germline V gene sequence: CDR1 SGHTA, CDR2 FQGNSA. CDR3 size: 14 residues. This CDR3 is CASSRLLRTDTQYF. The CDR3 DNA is TGCGCCAGCAGCCGCCTCCTCCGCACAGATACGCAGTATTTT.

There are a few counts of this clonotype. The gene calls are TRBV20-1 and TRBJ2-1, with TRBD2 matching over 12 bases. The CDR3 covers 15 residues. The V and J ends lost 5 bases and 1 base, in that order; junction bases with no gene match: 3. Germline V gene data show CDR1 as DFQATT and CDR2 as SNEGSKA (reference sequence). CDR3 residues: CSAYTSGRSYNEQFF. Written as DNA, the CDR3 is TGCAGTGCTTATACTAGCGGGAGGTCCTACAATGAGCAGTTCTTC.

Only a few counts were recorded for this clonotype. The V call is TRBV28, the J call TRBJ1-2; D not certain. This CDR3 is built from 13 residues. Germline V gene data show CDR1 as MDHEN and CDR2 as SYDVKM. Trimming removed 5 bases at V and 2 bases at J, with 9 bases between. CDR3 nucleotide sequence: TGTGCCAGCAGTCCCGTCAGGAACTATGGCTACACCTTC. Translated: CASSPVRNYGYTF.